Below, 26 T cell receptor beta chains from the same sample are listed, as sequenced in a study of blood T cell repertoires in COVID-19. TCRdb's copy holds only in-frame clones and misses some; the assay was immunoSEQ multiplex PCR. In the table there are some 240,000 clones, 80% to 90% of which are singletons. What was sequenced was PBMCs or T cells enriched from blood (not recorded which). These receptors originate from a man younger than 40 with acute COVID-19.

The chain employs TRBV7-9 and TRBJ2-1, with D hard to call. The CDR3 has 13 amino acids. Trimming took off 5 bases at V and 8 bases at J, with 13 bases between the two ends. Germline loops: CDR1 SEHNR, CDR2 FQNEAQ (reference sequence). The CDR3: CASSRGEAHEQFF. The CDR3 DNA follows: TGTGCCAGCAGCCGTGGAGAGGCCCATGAGCAGTTCTTC.

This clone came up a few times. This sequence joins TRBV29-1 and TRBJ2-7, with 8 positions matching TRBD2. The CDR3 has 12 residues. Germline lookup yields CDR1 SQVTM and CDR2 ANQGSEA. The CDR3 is CTAGSGNYEQYV. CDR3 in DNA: TGCACCGCGGGTAGCGGGAACTACGAGCAGTACGTC.

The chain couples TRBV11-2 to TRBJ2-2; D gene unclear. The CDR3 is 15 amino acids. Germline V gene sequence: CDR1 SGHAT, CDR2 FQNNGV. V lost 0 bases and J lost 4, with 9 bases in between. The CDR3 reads CASSLERVGTGELFF. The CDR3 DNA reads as TGTGCCAGCAGCTTAGAGAGAGTCGGCACCGGGGAGCTGTTTTTT.

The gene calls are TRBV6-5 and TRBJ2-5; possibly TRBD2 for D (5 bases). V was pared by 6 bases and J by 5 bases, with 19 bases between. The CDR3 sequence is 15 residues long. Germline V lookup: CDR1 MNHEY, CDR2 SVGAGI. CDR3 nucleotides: TGTGCCAGCAGCACCGGGCTACGGGGTCGGGAGACCCAGTACTTC. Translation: CASSTGLRGRETQYF.

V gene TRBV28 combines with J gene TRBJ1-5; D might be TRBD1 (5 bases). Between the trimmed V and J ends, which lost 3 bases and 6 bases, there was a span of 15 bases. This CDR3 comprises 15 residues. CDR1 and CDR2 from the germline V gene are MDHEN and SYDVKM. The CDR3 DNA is TGTGCCAGCAGTTTGGGCGGGGGTCGCTTTCAGCCCCAGCATTTT. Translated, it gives CASSLGGGRFQPQHF.

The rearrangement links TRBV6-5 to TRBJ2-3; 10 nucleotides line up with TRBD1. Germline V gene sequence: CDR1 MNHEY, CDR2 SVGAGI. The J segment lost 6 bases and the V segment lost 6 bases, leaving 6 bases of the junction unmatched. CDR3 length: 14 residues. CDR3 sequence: CASRETGGRDTQYF. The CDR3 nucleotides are TGTGCCAGCAGGGAGACAGGGGGCCGGGATACGCAGTATTTT.

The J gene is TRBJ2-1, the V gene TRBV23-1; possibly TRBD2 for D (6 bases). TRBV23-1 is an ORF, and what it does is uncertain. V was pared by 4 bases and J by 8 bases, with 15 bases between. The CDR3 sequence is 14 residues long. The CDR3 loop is CASSRRWRDHEQFF. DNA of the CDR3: TGCGCCAGCAGTCGTAGGTGGAGGGATCATGAGCAGTTCTTC.

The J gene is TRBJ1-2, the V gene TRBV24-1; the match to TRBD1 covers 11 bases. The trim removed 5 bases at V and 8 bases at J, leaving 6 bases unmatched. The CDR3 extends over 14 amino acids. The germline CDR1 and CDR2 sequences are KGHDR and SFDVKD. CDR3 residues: CATSAGGTGGGYTF. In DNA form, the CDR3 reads TGTGCCACCAGTGCCGGGGGGACAGGGGGAGGCTACACCTTC.

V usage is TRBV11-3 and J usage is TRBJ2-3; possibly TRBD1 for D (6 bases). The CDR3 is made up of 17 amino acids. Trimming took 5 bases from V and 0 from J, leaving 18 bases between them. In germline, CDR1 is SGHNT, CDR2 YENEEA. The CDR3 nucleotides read TGTGCCAGCAGCCTAACGGCAGGGGACCCGAGCACAGATACGCAGTATTTT. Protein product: CASSLTAGDPSTDTQYF.

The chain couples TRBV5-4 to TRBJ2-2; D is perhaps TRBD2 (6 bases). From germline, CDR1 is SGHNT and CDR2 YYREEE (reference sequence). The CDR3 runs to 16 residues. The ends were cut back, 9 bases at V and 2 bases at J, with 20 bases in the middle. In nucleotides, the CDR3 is TGTGCCACTTCGGCTCTGGGACTGGCCAACACCGGGGAGCTGTTTTTT. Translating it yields CATSALGLANTGELFF.

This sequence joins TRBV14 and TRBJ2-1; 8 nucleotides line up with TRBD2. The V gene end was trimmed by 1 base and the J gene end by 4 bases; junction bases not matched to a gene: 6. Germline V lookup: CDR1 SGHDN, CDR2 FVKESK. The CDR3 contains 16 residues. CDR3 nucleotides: TGTGCCAGCAGCCAAGCGCTAGCGGGCTGGTACAATGAGCAGTTCTTC. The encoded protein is CASSQALAGWYNEQFF.

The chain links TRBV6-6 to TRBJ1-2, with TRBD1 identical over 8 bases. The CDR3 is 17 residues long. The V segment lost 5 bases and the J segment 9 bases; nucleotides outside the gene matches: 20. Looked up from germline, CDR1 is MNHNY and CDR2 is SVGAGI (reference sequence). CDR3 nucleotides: TGTGCCAGCAGTCCGACAGGGGAAATCGCTGGGGGCAAAAGCTACACCTTC. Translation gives CASSPTGEIAGGKSYTF.

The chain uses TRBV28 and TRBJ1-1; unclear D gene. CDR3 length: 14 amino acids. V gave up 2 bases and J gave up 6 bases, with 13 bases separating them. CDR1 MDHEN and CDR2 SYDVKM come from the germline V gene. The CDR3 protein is CASSLGPAGSEAFF. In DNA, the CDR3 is TGTGCCAGCAGTTTAGGTCCGGCGGGGTCTGAAGCTTTCTTT.

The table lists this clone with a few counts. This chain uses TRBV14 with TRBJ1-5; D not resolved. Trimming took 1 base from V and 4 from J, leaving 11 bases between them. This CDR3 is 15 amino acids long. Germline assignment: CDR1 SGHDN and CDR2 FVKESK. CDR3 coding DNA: TGTGCCAGCAGCCAAGTCCACGGTTGGAATCAGCCCCAGCATTTT. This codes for CASSQVHGWNQPQHF. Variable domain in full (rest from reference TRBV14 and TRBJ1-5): EAGVTQFPSHSVIEKGQTVTLRCDPISGHDNLYWYRRVMGKEIKFLLHFVKESKQDESGMPNNRFLAERTGGTYSTLKVQPAELEDSGVYFCASSQVHGWNQPQHFGDGTRLSIL.

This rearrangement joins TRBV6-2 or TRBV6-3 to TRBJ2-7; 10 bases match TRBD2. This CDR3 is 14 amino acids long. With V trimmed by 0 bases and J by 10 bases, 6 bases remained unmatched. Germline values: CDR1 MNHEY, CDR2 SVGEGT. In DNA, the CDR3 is TGTGCCAGCAGTTACTCGCCGTCTAGCGGGGGACAGTACGTC. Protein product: CASSYSPSSGGQYV.

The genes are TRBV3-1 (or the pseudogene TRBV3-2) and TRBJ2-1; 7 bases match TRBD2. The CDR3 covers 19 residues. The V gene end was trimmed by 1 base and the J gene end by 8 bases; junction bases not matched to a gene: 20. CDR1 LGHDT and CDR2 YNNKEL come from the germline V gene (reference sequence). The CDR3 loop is CASSQVAGLGGTKADEQFF. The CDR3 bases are TGTGCCAGCAGCCAAGTAGCGGGCCTCGGAGGAACCAAGGCCGATGAGCAGTTCTTC.

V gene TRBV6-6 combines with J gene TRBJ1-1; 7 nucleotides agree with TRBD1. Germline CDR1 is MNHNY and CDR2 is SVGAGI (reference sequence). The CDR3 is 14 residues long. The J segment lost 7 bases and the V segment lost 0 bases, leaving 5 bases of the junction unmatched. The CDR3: CASSYSEGAGEAFF. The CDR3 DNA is TGTGCCAGCAGTTACTCGGAGGGGGCTGGTGAAGCTTTCTTT.

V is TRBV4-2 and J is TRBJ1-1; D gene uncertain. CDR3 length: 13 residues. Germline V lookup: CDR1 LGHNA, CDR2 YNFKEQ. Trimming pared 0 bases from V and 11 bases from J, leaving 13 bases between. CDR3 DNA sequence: TGTGCCAGCAGCCAAGATCGGGAAGGGTGGGCTTTCTTT. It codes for CASSQDREGWAFF.

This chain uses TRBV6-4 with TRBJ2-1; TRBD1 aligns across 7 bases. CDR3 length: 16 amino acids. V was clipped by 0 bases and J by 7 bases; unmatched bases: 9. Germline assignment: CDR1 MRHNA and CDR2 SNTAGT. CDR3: CASSDSGQGVMNEQFF. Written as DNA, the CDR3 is TGTGCCAGCAGTGACTCTGGGCAGGGGGTGATGAATGAGCAGTTCTTC.

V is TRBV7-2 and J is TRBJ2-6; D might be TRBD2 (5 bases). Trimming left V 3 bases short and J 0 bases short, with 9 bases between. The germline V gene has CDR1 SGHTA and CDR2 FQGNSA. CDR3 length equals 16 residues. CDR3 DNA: TGTGCCAGCAGCTTTGAGGGAGCCTCTGGGGCCAACGTCCTGACTTTC. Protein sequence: CASSFEGASGANVLTF.

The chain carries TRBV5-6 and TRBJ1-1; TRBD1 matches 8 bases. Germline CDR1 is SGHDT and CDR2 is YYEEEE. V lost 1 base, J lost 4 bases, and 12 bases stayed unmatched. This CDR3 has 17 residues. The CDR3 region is CASSLWQGAFKGTEAFF. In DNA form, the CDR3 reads TGTGCCAGCAGCTTGTGGCAGGGGGCTTTTAAAGGCACTGAAGCTTTCTTT. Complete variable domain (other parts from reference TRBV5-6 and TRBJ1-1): DAGVTQSPTHLIKTRGQQVTLRCSPKSGHDTVSWYQQALGQGPQFIFQYYEEEERQRGNFPDRFSGHQFPNYSSELNVNALLLGDSALYLCASSLWQGAFKGTEAFFGQGTRLTVV.

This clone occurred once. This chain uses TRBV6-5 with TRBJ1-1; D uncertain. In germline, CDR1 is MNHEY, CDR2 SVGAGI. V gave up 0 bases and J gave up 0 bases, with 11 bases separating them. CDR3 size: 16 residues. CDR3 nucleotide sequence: TGTGCCAGCAGTTACTCGATCACAGTAATGAACACTGAAGCTTTCTTT. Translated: CASSYSITVMNTEAFF.

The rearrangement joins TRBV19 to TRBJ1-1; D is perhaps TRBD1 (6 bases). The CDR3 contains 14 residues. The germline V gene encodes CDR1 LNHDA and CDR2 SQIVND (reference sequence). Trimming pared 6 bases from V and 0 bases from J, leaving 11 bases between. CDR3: CASSSQGMNTEAFF. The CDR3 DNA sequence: TGTGCCAGTAGCAGTCAGGGGATGAACACTGAAGCTTTCTTT.

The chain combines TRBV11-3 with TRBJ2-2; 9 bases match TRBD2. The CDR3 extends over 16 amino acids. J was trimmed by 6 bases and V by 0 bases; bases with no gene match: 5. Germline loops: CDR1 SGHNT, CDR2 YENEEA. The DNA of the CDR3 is TGTGCCAGCAGCTTAGATAGCGGGAGAAATCCCGGGGAGCTGTTTTTT. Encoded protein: CASSLDSGRNPGELFF.

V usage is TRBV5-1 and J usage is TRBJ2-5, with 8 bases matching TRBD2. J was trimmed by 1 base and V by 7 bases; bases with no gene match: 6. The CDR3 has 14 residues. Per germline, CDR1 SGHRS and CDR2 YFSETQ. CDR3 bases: TGCGCCAGCGGCCTAGCGGGTCCCCAAGAGACCCAGTACTTC. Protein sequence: CASGLAGPQETQYF.

The CDR3: CASSPRLIQETQYF. The CDR3 nucleotides are TGTGCCAGCAGCCCCCGACTAATCCAAGAGACCCAGTACTTC. The V and J genes are TRBV7-8 and TRBJ2-5, with D possibly TRBD2 on 5 matching bases. Germline V CDR1 and CDR2: SGHVS, FQNEAQ. V lost 5 bases and J lost 1, with 11 bases in between. This CDR3 spans 14 amino acids.